One and the same sample provided the 12 T cell receptor beta chains below, sequenced in a study of T cell responses to AZD1222 COVID-19 vaccine. Sequencing was performed with immunoSEQ multiplex PCR; in TCRdb, only in-frame clones are kept and a portion is missing. The sample lists fewer than 65,000 clones; around 89% were seen once. The sample here was peripheral blood, taken 28 days after the second AZD1222 dose. These receptors all stem from an adult who received the AZD1222 COVID-19 vaccine.

The chain uses TRBV7-2 and TRBJ2-7, with 11 bases matching TRBD2. Germline CDR1 reads SGHTA; CDR2 reads FQGNSA. There are 15 residues in the CDR3. The V gene end was trimmed by 5 bases and the J gene end by 5 bases; junction bases not matched to a gene: 8. The CDR3 here is CASSASSGRPHEQYF. The CDR3 coding sequence is TGTGCCAGCAGCGCGTCTAGCGGGAGGCCCCACGAGCAGTACTTC.

The genes are TRBV5-1 and TRBJ2-1, with D possibly called TRBD1 or TRBD2 (5 bases each). CDR1 and CDR2 (germline): SGHRS, YFSETQ. V dropped 4 bases and J dropped 6 bases, with 17 bases sitting between them. The CDR3 covers 15 residues. CDR3 in amino acids: CASSAGTIRRNEQFF. DNA for the CDR3: TGCGCCAGCAGCGCCGGGACGATTCGGCGCAATGAGCAGTTCTTC.

V usage is TRBV6-5 and J usage is TRBJ2-4, with D maybe TRBD1 (5 bases). Trimming took 8 bases from V and 5 from J, leaving 16 bases between them. CDR3 length: 14 amino acids. CDR1 is MNHEY and CDR2 is SVGAGI in the germline V gene. For the CDR3, the DNA is TGTGCCAGCGTTATAGGGGATGGTGAAAACATTCAGTACTTC. Protein: CASVIGDGENIQYF.

The V and J genes are TRBV24-1 and TRBJ2-3, with D perhaps being TRBD1 or TRBD2 (5 bases each). The CDR3 has 14 amino acids. Trimming pared 3 bases from V and 4 bases from J, leaving 10 bases between. Germline-derived CDR1 and CDR2 are KGHDR and SFDVKD. The CDR3: CATSDPGTPDTQYF. The DNA of the CDR3 is TGTGCCACCAGTGATCCGGGGACGCCAGATACGCAGTATTTT.

The chain joins TRBV27 to TRBJ1-6, with 7 bases that match TRBD1. V lost 5 bases, J lost 9 bases, and 13 bases stayed unmatched. Germline V gives CDR1 MNHEY, CDR2 SMNVEV (reference sequence). CDR3 length equals 16 residues. The CDR3 loop reads CASSTGATGRTSPLHF. In nucleotides, the CDR3 is TGTGCCAGCAGTACCGGTGCGACAGGGCGGACTTCACCCCTCCACTTT.

This chain links TRBV2 with TRBJ1-5; D unclear. The CDR3 contains 14 residues. V lost 3 bases to trimming and J lost 3 bases, with 9 bases between them. Germline V gene lookup returns CDR1 SNHLY and CDR2 FYNNEI. The CDR3: CASSDRRTNQPQHF. Written as DNA, the CDR3 is TGTGCCAGCAGTGACCGACGCACCAATCAGCCCCAGCATTTT.

The chain joins TRBV27 to TRBJ1-1, with unresolved D. V lost 6 bases, J lost 1 base, and 15 bases lay in between. The CDR3 is made up of 15 amino acids. Germline values: CDR1 MNHEY, CDR2 SMNVEV (reference sequence). The DNA for the CDR3 is TGTGCCAGCAGACCGTCCCCGAGAGGGAACACTGAAGCTTTCTTT. Residues: CASRPSPRGNTEAFF.

This clone came up a few times. The chain combines TRBV19 with TRBJ1-1; 10 bases align to TRBD1. The length of the CDR3 is 19 residues. Germline V gene sequence: CDR1 LNHDA, CDR2 SQIVND (reference sequence). V lost 6 bases and J lost 0; bases outside the gene matches: 16. The CDR3 loop is CASSNLRDRGPWMNTEAFF. CDR3 bases: TGTGCCAGTAGCAATCTCCGGGACAGGGGACCCTGGATGAACACTGAAGCTTTCTTT.

This clone was recorded only once. The chain joins TRBV19 to TRBJ1-5; 7 bases are shared with TRBD1. The CDR3 has 16 residues. Per the germline V gene, CDR1 is LNHDA and CDR2 is SQIVND (reference sequence). V lost 5 bases and J lost 0; bases outside the gene matches: 7. The CDR3 sequence: CASSPRTGYSNQPQHF. DNA of the CDR3: TGTGCCAGTAGTCCCCGGACAGGTTATAGCAATCAGCCCCAGCATTTT.

This rearrangement joins TRBV27 to TRBJ2-5, with 9 bases lining up with TRBD2. Germline-derived CDR1 and CDR2 are MNHEY and SMNVEV (reference sequence). Trimming took 2 bases from V and 1 from J; bases not matched to a gene: 11. CDR3 size: 18 residues. The CDR3: CASSLGGTASGIQETQYF. For the CDR3, the DNA is TGTGCCAGCAGTTTAGGCGGAACGGCTAGCGGGATCCAAGAGACCCAGTACTTC.

This clone was counted a single time. The chain recombines TRBV19 with TRBJ1-2, with a possible D match to TRBD1 (6 bases). With 3 bases removed from V and 4 bases from J, the gap between germline ends came to 15 bases. The germline gives CDR1 LNHDA, CDR2 SQIVND (reference sequence). The CDR3 sequence is 15 residues long. CDR3 loop: CASSIEAGDAYGYTF. The CDR3 region has the DNA TGTGCCAGTAGTATCGAGGCAGGGGACGCCTATGGCTACACCTTC.

This clone was observed a single time. V gene TRBV11-1 combines with J gene TRBJ2-7, with 13 bases aligning to TRBD2. The CDR3 runs 15 residues. Germline V gene data show CDR1 as SGHAT and CDR2 as FQDESV (reference sequence). V lost 3 bases to trimming and J lost 3 bases; unmatched junction nucleotides: 2. The chain's CDR3 is CASSFGTSGVYEQYF. CDR3 nucleotides: TGTGCCAGCAGCTTTGGGACTAGCGGGGTCTACGAGCAGTACTTC.